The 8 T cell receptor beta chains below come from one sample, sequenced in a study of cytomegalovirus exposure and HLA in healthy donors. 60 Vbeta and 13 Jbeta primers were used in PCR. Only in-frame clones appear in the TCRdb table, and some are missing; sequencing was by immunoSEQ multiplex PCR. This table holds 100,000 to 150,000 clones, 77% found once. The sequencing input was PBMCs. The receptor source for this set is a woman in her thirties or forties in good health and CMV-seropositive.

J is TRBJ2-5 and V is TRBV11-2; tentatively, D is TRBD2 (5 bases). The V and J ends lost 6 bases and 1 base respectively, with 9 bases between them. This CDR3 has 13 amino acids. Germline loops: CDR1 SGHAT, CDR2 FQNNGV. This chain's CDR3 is CASRSGIQETQYF. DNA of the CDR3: TGTGCCAGCAGGTCGGGAATCCAAGAGACCCAGTACTTC.

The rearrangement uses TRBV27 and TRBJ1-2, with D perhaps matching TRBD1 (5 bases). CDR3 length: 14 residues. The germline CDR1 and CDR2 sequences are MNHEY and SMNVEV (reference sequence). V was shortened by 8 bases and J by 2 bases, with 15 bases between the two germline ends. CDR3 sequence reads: CASPKGYWNYGYTF. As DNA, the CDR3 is TGTGCCAGCCCGAAGGGGTATTGGAACTATGGCTACACCTTC.

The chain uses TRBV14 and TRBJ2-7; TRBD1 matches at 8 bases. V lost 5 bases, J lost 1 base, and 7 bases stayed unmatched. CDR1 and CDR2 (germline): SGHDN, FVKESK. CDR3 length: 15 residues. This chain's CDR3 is CASSFRQGTSYEQYF. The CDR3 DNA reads TGTGCCAGCAGCTTCCGACAGGGGACGTCCTACGAGCAGTACTTC.

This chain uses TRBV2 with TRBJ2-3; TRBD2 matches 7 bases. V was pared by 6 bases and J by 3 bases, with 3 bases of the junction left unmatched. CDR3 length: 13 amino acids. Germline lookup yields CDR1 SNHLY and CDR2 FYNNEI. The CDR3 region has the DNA TGTGCCAGCAGCGGCGGGAGTACAGATACGCAGTATTTT. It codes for CASSGGSTDTQYF.

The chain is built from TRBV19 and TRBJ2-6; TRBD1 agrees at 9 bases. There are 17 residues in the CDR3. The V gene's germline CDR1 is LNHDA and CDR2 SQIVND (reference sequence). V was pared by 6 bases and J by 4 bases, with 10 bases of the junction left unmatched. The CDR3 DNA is TGTGCCAGTAGAAACCCGGGACAGGGTTCAGGGGCCAACGTCCTGACTTTC. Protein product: CASRNPGQGSGANVLTF.

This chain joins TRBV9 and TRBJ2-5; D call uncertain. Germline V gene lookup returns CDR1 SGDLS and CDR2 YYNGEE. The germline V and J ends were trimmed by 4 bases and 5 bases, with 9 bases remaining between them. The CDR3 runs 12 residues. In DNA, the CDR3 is TGTGCCAGCAGCCCCTCGTCCGAGACCCAGTACTTC. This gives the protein CASSPSSETQYF. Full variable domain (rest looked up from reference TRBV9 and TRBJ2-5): DSGVTQTPKHLITATGQRVTLRCSPRSGDLSVYWYQQSLDQGLQFLIQYYNGEERAKGNILERFSAQQFPDLHSELNLSSLELGDSALYFCASSPSSETQYFGPGTRLLVL.

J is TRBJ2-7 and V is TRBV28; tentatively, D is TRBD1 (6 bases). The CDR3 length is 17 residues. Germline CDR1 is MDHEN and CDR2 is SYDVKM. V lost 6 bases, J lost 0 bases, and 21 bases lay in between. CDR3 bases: TGTGCCAGCAGCCCACTCCCCGGGACATTGTTCTCCTACGAGCAGTACTTC. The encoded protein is CASSPLPGTLFSYEQYF.

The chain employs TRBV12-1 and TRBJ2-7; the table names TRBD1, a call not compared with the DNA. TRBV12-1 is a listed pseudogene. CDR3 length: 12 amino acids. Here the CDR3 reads CASSFKGYEQYF. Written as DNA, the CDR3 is TGTGCCAGCAGCTTTAAGGGGTACGAGCAGTACTTC.